Shown below are 12 T cell receptor beta chains from a single sample sequenced in a study of vaccination and CD4 T cells after COVID-19. No antigens are known for them. The Oncomine TCR Beta short-read assay was what sequenced the DNA obtained from cultured CD4+ T cells. TCRdb reprocessed the PCR reads via MiXCR and lists one record per CDR3 protein. The table includes around 15,000 distinct CDR3 sequences, 35% to 50% detected once. The sample's treatment: roughly 11-day PBMC culture with coronavirus spike peptide pools or control peptides (ViraFEST assay). This specimen was CD4+ T cells from blood, cultured in vitro, taken after SARS-CoV-2 vaccination. The receptor set was obtained from a human donor who had recovered from COVID-19.

This clonotype was counted between two and nine times. V gene TRBV5-4 combines with J gene TRBJ1-2, with D possibly TRBD1 on 5 matching bases. The CDR3 totals 15 residues. The V and J ends lost 0 bases and 4 bases respectively, with 13 bases between them. CDR1 and CDR2 (germline): SGHNT, YYREEE (reference sequence). CDR3 sequence reads: CASSLDYAGGYGYTF. As DNA, the CDR3 is TGTGCCAGCAGCTTGGACTATGCTGGGGGCTATGGCTACACCTTC.

This clonotype has only a few counts. V gene TRBV20-1 combines with J gene TRBJ2-1, with 7 bases lining up with TRBD2. V trimming: 6 bases; J trimming: 7 bases; junction bases outside the gene matches: 27. This CDR3 has 19 amino acids. Germline loops: CDR1 DFQATT, CDR2 SNEGSKA (reference sequence). The CDR3 nucleotides read TGCAGTGCCCCCCGCGTCGGCCTAGCGGAGGGGATTGGGGGGAATGAGCAGTTCTTC. Protein: CSAPRVGLAEGIGGNEQFF.

This clonotype showed up just a few times. The V gene is TRBV6-1, the J gene TRBJ2-1, with D possibly matching TRBD2 (6 bases). The CDR3 length is 13 residues. V lost 8 bases, J lost 7 bases, and 15 bases lay in between. Per the germline V gene, CDR1 is MNHNS and CDR2 is SASEGT. The CDR3 sequence is CASGGFSGNEQFF. CDR3 sequence (DNA): TGTGCCAGCGGGGGGTTTTCTGGGAATGAGCAGTTCTTC.

The rearrangement links TRBV7-8 to TRBJ2-7; 8 nucleotides match TRBD2. The CDR3 loop spans 15 amino acids. Trimming removed 8 bases from V and 3 bases from J; junction bases left unmatched: 12. The germline V gene has CDR1 SGHVS and CDR2 FQNEAQ. The CDR3 reads CASALLAGDVYEQYF. As DNA, the CDR3 is TGTGCCAGCGCACTCCTAGCGGGCGATGTCTACGAGCAGTACTTC.

CDR3 nucleotide sequence: TGTGCCAGCAGTCCTACCCAGGGGTACGGGGGTCAGCCCCAGCATTTT. This sequence encodes CASSPTQGYGGQPQHF. This chain connects TRBV12-3 or TRBV12-4 to TRBJ1-5; TRBD1 might be the D (6 bases). Trimming shortened V by 5 bases and J by 6 bases, and 20 bases separated the two germline ends. The CDR3 is 16 residues long.

This clonotype was seen a single time. The CDR3 bases are TGTGCCAGCAGCGTAGGGGCTTACAATGAGCAGTTCTTC. Translation gives CASSVGAYNEQFF. This chain connects TRBV9 to TRBJ2-1, with D uncertain. The ends were cut back, 0 bases at V and 4 bases at J, with 5 bases in the middle. The CDR3 length is 13 residues. The germline CDR1 and CDR2 sequences are SGDLS and YYNGEE. The variable domain in full, with the rest retrieved from reference TRBV9 and TRBJ2-1, is DSGVTQTPKHLITATGQRVTLRCSPRSGDLSVYWYQQSLDQGLQFLIQYYNGEERAKGNILERFSAQQFPDLHSELNLSSLELGDSALYFCASSVGAYNEQFFGPGTRLTVL.

This clonotype has only a few counts. The rearrangement links TRBV7-8 to TRBJ1-3; D is uncertain. CDR1 and CDR2 (germline): SGHVS, FQNEAQ. The V gene lost 1 base and the J gene lost 0 bases, with 13 bases spanning the gap. This CDR3 has 17 amino acids. The CDR3 DNA sequence: TGTGCCAGCAGCTTAGATCTCCAGGAACGCTCTGGAAACACCATATATTTT. The encoded protein is CASSLDLQERSGNTIYF. The entire variable domain, with the rest obtained from reference TRBV7-8 and TRBJ1-3, is as follows: GAGVSQSPRYKVAKRGQDVALRCDPISGHVSLFWYQQALGQGPEFLTYFQNEAQLDKSGLPSDRFFAERPEGSVSTLKIQRTQQEDSAVYLCASSLDLQERSGNTIYFGEGSWLTVV.

This chain connects TRBV7-2 to TRBJ2-7, with D perhaps TRBD2 (5 bases). V was shortened by 1 base and J by 0 bases, with 16 bases between the two germline ends. The CDR3 is made up of 17 amino acids. Germline assignment: CDR1 SGHTA and CDR2 FQGNSA. This CDR3 reads CASSLVQWGASSYEQYF. CDR3 DNA: TGTGCCAGCAGCTTAGTCCAGTGGGGAGCTTCCTCCTACGAGCAGTACTTC. The entire variable domain, with the rest obtained from reference TRBV7-2 and TRBJ2-7, is as follows: GAGVSQSPSNKVTEKGKDVELRCDPISGHTALYWYRQSLGQGLEFLIYFQGNSAPDKSGLPSDRFSAERTGGSVSTLTIQRTQQEDSAVYLCASSLVQWGASSYEQYFGPGTRLTVT.

This clonotype was observed a few times. The CDR3 coding sequence is TGTGCCAGTAGTCAGGGAGACTATGGCTACACCTTC. It is translated as CASSQGDYGYTF. The chain joins TRBV19 to TRBJ1-2; maybe TRBD1 (5 bases). CDR3 size: 12 residues. Trimming took off 5 bases at V and 3 bases at J, with 7 bases between the two ends. Germline V gives CDR1 LNHDA, CDR2 SQIVND (reference sequence).

A few counts support this clonotype. The chain combines TRBV6-5 with TRBJ2-5; D is possibly TRBD1 or TRBD2 (5 bases each). V was cut by 2 bases and J by 2 bases, with 27 bases left in between. Germline CDR1 and CDR2: MNHEY and SVGAGI. The CDR3 spans 20 residues. CDR3 bases: TGTGCCAGCAGTTACCCAGCCGGGACCTTCGGGCCCCAAAAACAAGAGACCCAGTACTTC. The encoded protein is CASSYPAGTFGPQKQETQYF.

The chain is built from TRBV5-1 and TRBJ2-5, with D unresolved. Germline CDR1 and CDR2: SGHRS and YFSETQ. The CDR3 runs to 12 residues. Trimming removed 0 bases at V and 5 bases at J, with 5 bases between. The CDR3 region has the DNA TGCGCCAGCAGCTTGGAGGCGGAGACCCAGTACTTC. It encodes CASSLEAETQYF.

This clonotype was seen only once. One end of the junction is discordant with germline, which a read error may explain. The chain links TRBV7-9 to TRBJ1-2, with D hard to call. The germline CDR1 and CDR2 sequences are SEHNR and FQNEAQ (reference sequence). The CDR3 extends over 10 amino acids. The CDR3, as DNA: TGCGCCAGCAGCTTGGGCAGGAACACCTTC. This gives the protein CASSLGRNTF.